This T cell receptor beta chain derives from a study of blood T cell repertoires in COVID-19. The CDR3 runs 17 residues. With 4 bases clipped from V and 1 base from J, the junction kept 8 bases outside the gene matches. Germline V gene sequence: CDR1 MDHEN, CDR2 SYDVKM. Sequencing used immunoSEQ multiplex PCR; TCRdb keeps in-frame clones, though not all of them. The table lists about 240,000 clones, roughly 82% of them singletons, with 9% to 15% in the top ten. The sequence derives from a man older than 75 with acute or convalescent COVID-19. Sequencing was performed on peripheral blood. This chain links TRBV28 with TRBJ1-2; 11 bases match TRBD1. CDR3 sequence: CASSYAGTGGYNYGYTF. CDR3 DNA sequence: TGTGCCAGCAGTTACGCCGGGACAGGGGGATATAACTATGGCTACACCTTC.